One sample yielded the 21 T cell receptor beta chains listed below, sequenced in a study of T cell clonotyping in hematopoietic cell transplantation (dated by TCRdb to the early 2020s). The time point tag for this specimen amounts to: 100 days after allo-HCT. Library creation used the immunoSEQ multiplex PCR assay. The immuneACCESS repertoire file appears here via TCRdb, limited to in-frame rearrangements. These files lack a portion of the clones; in checked studies, under half of the deficit traces to unresolved V genes, and the cause of the others is not known. Here the sample has some 30,000 clones; 90% to 95% occur a single time. The ten largest account for about 11% of the sample. The sample consisted of PBMCs, taken 100 days after allogeneic stem cell transplant. These receptors originate from a female patient between 50 and 59 years old who had an allogeneic stem cell transplant from a related donor, so the T cells may come from the graft donor. Some clones in this sample may be carry-over from other donors' samples.

The chain is built from TRBV29-1 and TRBJ1-1, with D possibly being TRBD1 (5 bases). The germline V gene has CDR1 SQVTM and CDR2 ANQGSEA. This CDR3 is built from 17 residues. V shed 1 base and J shed 3 bases, with 21 bases lying between them. CDR3 bases: TGCAGCGTTGAAGTACTCCCCGAGAAAGGGGCGTACACTGAAGCTTTCTTT. Residues: CSVEVLPEKGAYTEAFF.

The CDR3 region is CASRKGQGTGELFF. CDR3 DNA: TGTGCCAGCAGAAAGGGACAGGGCACCGGGGAGCTGTTTTTT. The V call is TRBV6-6, the J call TRBJ2-2, with 9 bases matching TRBD1. Germline trimming cut 6 bases from V and 4 bases from J; bases unmatched to any gene: 3. The CDR3 sequence is 14 residues long. Germline values: CDR1 MNHNY, CDR2 SVGAGI (reference sequence).

The chain links TRBV13 to TRBJ1-2, with D unresolved. The CDR3 is 16 residues long. Germline V gene lookup returns CDR1 PRHDT and CDR2 FYEKMQ (reference sequence). Trimming removed 0 bases from V and 3 bases from J, with 14 bases in between. The CDR3 sequence is CASSLGEGLHYYGYTF. CDR3 DNA: TGTGCCAGCAGCTTAGGTGAGGGTCTCCACTACTATGGCTACACCTTC.

The chain links TRBV19 to TRBJ1-2; a possible D gene is TRBD1 (5 bases). The CDR3 contains 12 residues. CDR1 is LNHDA and CDR2 is SQIVND in the germline V gene (reference sequence). V was pared by 5 bases and J by 8 bases, with 12 bases between. CDR3 DNA sequence: TGTGCCAGTAGTCCCGGGACTTCAGGCTACACCTTC. This sequence encodes CASSPGTSGYTF.

The gene calls are TRBV23-1 and TRBJ2-5; no firm D call. TRBV23-1 is an open reading frame whose function is uncertain. V dropped 0 bases and J dropped 3 bases, with 5 bases sitting between them. The CDR3 has 13 residues. CDR3: CASSQSGEETQYF. CDR3 bases: TGCGCCAGCAGTCAATCGGGCGAAGAGACCCAGTACTTC.

The chain employs TRBV30 and TRBJ2-7; possible D gene TRBD2, 5 bases. Deletions cut 0 bases from V and 5 bases from J, with 14 bases between. CDR1 and CDR2 (germline): GTSNPN, SVGIG (reference sequence). This CDR3 comprises 14 residues. CDR3 residues: CAWSVHWENDEQYF. The CDR3 region has the DNA TGTGCCTGGAGTGTACATTGGGAGAACGACGAGCAGTACTTC.

This chain uses TRBV7-9 with TRBJ1-5; no clear D. The germline V gene has CDR1 SEHNR and CDR2 FQNEAQ (reference sequence). The CDR3 covers 16 residues. Trimming cost V 1 base and J 7 bases, with 17 bases left between them. The CDR3 loop is CASSLGVIQAGQPQHF. In DNA form, the CDR3 reads TGTGCCAGCAGCTTAGGAGTCATCCAGGCGGGGCAGCCCCAGCATTTT.

This rearrangement joins TRBV12-5 to TRBJ2-5; TRBD1 or TRBD2 may be the D gene (5 bases each). The V end was cut by 6 bases, the J end by 7 bases, with 12 bases between. CDR1 is LGHNT, CDR2 FRNRAP, per germline. CDR3 length: 12 amino acids. The CDR3 loop is CASGGVGVTQYF. The DNA for the CDR3 is TGTGCTAGTGGGGGGGTTGGTGTGACCCAGTACTTC.

This sequence joins TRBV11-2 and TRBJ1-3; a possible D gene is TRBD1 (5 bases). V was shortened by 4 bases and J by 0 bases, with 7 bases between the two germline ends. Per germline, CDR1 SGHAT and CDR2 FQNNGV. The CDR3 is made up of 14 amino acids. CDR3 in amino acids: CASSWGPSGNTIYF. In DNA, the CDR3 is TGTGCCAGCAGCTGGGGACCCTCTGGAAACACCATATATTTT.

The rearrangement joins TRBV2 to TRBJ2-7; maybe TRBD1 (6 bases). Deletions cut 3 bases from V and 9 bases from J, with 12 bases between. The CDR3 sequence is 12 residues long. Per germline, CDR1 SNHLY and CDR2 FYNNEI. The CDR3 reads CASSDRGGPQYF. As DNA, the CDR3 is TGTGCCAGCAGTGACCGAGGGGGTCCGCAGTACTTC.

This clone was seen only a few times. The chain joins TRBV6-5 to TRBJ1-1, with 7 bases that match TRBD1. Germline CDR1 is MNHEY and CDR2 is SVGAGI. Trimming at V came to 7 bases and at J to 2 bases, leaving 4 bases not matched to a gene. The CDR3 totals 13 residues. In nucleotides, the CDR3 is TGTGCCAGCATGAGGGACAGTAACACTGAAGCTTTCTTT. Encoded protein: CASMRDSNTEAFF.

This rearrangement joins TRBV5-6 to TRBJ2-5, with a weak D call TRBD2 (6 bases). CDR1 is SGHDT and CDR2 is YYEEEE in the germline V gene. V lost 4 bases to trimming and J lost 5 bases, with 18 bases between them. The CDR3 extends over 15 amino acids. The DNA for the CDR3 is TGTGCCAGCAGCGTACCGGGAGCCCTCCGGGAGACCCAGTACTTC. It specifies CASSVPGALRETQYF.

This clone was seen only once. The CDR3 DNA follows: TGTGCCAGCAGTGGCCAGGGTGGAGCTAACTATGGCTACACCTTC. It yields the protein CASSGQGGANYGYTF. The rearrangement joins TRBV2 to TRBJ1-2, with D tentatively TRBD1 (5 bases). Trimming shortened V by 4 bases and J by 0 bases, and 12 bases separated the two germline ends. CDR1 is SNHLY and CDR2 is FYNNEI in the germline V gene. There are 15 residues in the CDR3.

The chain links TRBV29-1 to TRBJ2-1; tentatively, D is TRBD2 (6 bases). CDR3 size: 14 residues. Deletions cut 3 bases from V and 0 bases from J, with 9 bases between. Per the germline V gene, CDR1 is SQVTM and CDR2 is ANQGSEA. The CDR3 DNA sequence: TGCAGCGTTGAGGGGACTGACTCCTACAATGAGCAGTTCTTC. Translated, it gives CSVEGTDSYNEQFF.

The genes are TRBV10-3 and TRBJ1-3, with 7 bases matching TRBD1. Germline V gene lookup returns CDR1 ENHRY and CDR2 SYGVKD. The trim removed 6 bases at V and 8 bases at J, leaving 7 bases unmatched. The CDR3 consists of 13 residues. The chain's CDR3 is CAISTGVGDTIYF. The DNA for the CDR3 is TGTGCCATCAGCACAGGGGTCGGTGACACCATATATTTT.

The chain has TRBV10-1 and TRBJ1-1, with TRBD1 as a possible D gene (6 bases). Germline V gene sequence: CDR1 WNHNN, CDR2 SYGVQD (reference sequence). Deletions cut 8 bases from V and 5 bases from J, with 12 bases between. CDR3 length equals 12 residues. Here the CDR3 reads CASSRGGTEAFF. The CDR3 nucleotides read TGCGCCAGCTCGAGGGGGGGGACTGAAGCTTTCTTT.

The chain has TRBV5-4 and TRBJ2-7, with 7 bases matching TRBD1. Losses at the gene ends were 4 bases for V and 3 bases for J; bases not matched to a gene: 7. This CDR3 contains 14 residues. CDR1 is SGHNT and CDR2 is YYREEE in the germline V gene (reference sequence). CDR3 DNA sequence: TGTGCCAGCAGCCCGCAGGGACAGCTCTACGAGCAGTACTTC. Protein: CASSPQGQLYEQYF.

V is TRBV10-2 and J is TRBJ1-5; D call uncertain. Trimming shortened V by 2 bases and J by 0 bases, and 2 bases separated the two germline ends. Germline CDR1 is WSHSY and CDR2 is SAAADI. CDR3 length: 13 amino acids. CDR3 DNA sequence: TGCGCCAGCAGTGAGGTTAGCAATCAGCCCCAGCATTTT. As protein: CASSEVSNQPQHF.

A single count supports this clone. CDR3 nucleotide sequence: TGCGCCAGCGCTATCGAGGGCAGGAGGGGTGGCTACACCTTC. Protein product: CASAIEGRRGGYTF. The V call is TRBV5-1, the J call TRBJ1-2, with D perhaps TRBD1 (5 bases). Germline CDR1 SGHRS, CDR2 YFSETQ. CDR3 length: 14 amino acids. Trimming pared 7 bases from V and 7 bases from J, leaving 20 bases between.

The chain links TRBV25-1 to TRBJ1-1, with D unclear. Between the trimmed V and J ends, which lost 7 bases and 8 bases, there was a span of 11 bases. Germline V lookup: CDR1 MGHDK, CDR2 SYGVNS. The CDR3 covers 11 residues. The CDR3 sequence is CASIGRREAFF. In DNA form, the CDR3 reads TGTGCCAGCATCGGGAGGAGGGAAGCTTTCTTT.

This chain links TRBV6-4 with TRBJ2-1; the D gene is possibly TRBD2 (5 bases). In germline, CDR1 is MRHNA, CDR2 SNTAGT. CDR3 length: 14 amino acids. V was clipped by 0 bases and J by 3 bases, with 6 bases between them. The CDR3 region has the DNA TGTGCCAGCAGTGACTCGGAGGACTACAATGAGCAGTTCTTC. It translates to CASSDSEDYNEQFF.